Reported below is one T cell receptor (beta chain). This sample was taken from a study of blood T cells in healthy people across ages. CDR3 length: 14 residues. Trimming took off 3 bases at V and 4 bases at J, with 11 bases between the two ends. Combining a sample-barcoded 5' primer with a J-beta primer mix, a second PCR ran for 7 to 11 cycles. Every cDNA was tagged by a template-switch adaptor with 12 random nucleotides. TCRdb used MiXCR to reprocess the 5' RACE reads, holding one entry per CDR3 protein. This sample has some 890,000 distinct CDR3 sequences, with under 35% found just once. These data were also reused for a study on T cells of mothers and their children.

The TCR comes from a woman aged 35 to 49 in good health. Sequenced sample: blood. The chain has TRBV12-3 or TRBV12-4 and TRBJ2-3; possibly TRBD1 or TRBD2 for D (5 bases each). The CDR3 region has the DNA TGTGCCAGCAGTTTTGTTGGGGGAGCAGATACGCAGTATTTT. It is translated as CASSFVGGADTQYF.